Listed here are 29 T cell receptor beta chains from one sample, sequenced in a study of response to subunit inactivated influenza vaccine. TCRdb re-analysed the RT-PCR reads in MiXCR, keeping a single row per CDR3 protein. The sample contains roughly 460,000 distinct CDR3 sequences, roughly 9.7% of which appear only once. Sequencing used PBMCs from blood, obtained 40 to 50 days after vaccination. Receptors originate from a man aged 45-65 years who received an inactivated influenza vaccine.

The chain recombines TRBV12-3 or TRBV12-4 with TRBJ2-1, with a tentative D call TRBD1 (5 bases). The ends were cut back, 6 bases at V and 5 bases at J, with 11 bases in the middle. The CDR3 spans 13 residues. CDR3 sequence: CASSWGKNNEQFF. In DNA, the CDR3 is TGTGCCAGCAGCTGGGGCAAAAACAATGAGCAGTTCTTC.

The chain employs TRBV6-5 and TRBJ2-1; 10 nucleotides match TRBD2. CDR3 length equals 16 residues. Trimming at V came to 0 bases and at J to 9 bases, leaving 8 bases not matched to a gene. Germline V gene lookup returns CDR1 MNHEY and CDR2 SVGAGI. CDR3 loop: CASSYSLTSGKGEQFF. Here the CDR3 DNA reads TGTGCCAGCAGTTACTCGTTAACTAGCGGGAAGGGTGAGCAGTTCTTC.

This clonotype has at least ten counts. The chain recombines TRBV6-5 with TRBJ1-2; D is perhaps TRBD1 (5 bases). This CDR3 region has 19 residues. Germline loops: CDR1 MNHEY, CDR2 SVGAGI. V was cut by 0 bases and J by 2 bases, with 22 bases left in between. The CDR3 DNA follows: TGTGCCAGCAGTTACTCCTGGATTCGTCGGCGGAGGGGCAACTATGGCTACACCTTC. Translated: CASSYSWIRRRRGNYGYTF.

The chain joins TRBV9 to TRBJ2-3, with 8 bases lining up with TRBD2. Germline V CDR1 and CDR2: SGDLS, YYNGEE. After removal of 0 bases from V and 5 bases from J, the junction contained 8 bases not matched to a gene. The CDR3 contains 16 residues. CDR3 sequence: CASSVAIAGRGDTQYF. In nucleotides, the CDR3 is TGTGCCAGCAGCGTAGCTATAGCGGGGAGGGGAGATACGCAGTATTTT.

This clonotype was detected ten times or more. This chain links TRBV7-2 with TRBJ1-1; D is possibly TRBD1 (6 bases). The germline V gene has CDR1 SGHTA and CDR2 FQGNSA. Trimming pared 0 bases from V and 2 bases from J, leaving 13 bases between. This CDR3 is 16 amino acids long. CDR3 nucleotides: TGTGCCAGCAGCTTAGCTGGGACACGGACAAACACTGAAGCTTTCTTT. Translated, it gives CASSLAGTRTNTEAFF.

The rearrangement joins TRBV7-2 to TRBJ2-5; possibly TRBD2 for D (6 bases). Germline V gene lookup returns CDR1 SGHTA and CDR2 FQGNSA. The CDR3 consists of 15 residues. The germline V and J ends were trimmed by 0 bases and 1 base, with 9 bases remaining between them. CDR3 sequence reads: CASSLAVGGQETQYF. CDR3 coding DNA: TGTGCCAGCAGCTTAGCGGTGGGGGGCCAAGAGACCCAGTACTTC. Full variable domain (remainder filled in from reference TRBV7-2 and TRBJ2-5): GAGVSQSPSNKVTEKGKDVELRCDPISGHTALYWYRQSLGQGLEFLIYFQGNSAPDKSGLPSDRFSAERTGGSVSTLTIQRTQQEDSAVYLCASSLAVGGQETQYFGPGTRLLVL.

In its sample, this clonotype was seen a few times. This chain connects TRBV6-2 or TRBV6-3 to TRBJ2-7, with D possibly being TRBD2 (6 bases). Trimming took 4 bases from V and 2 from J, leaving 15 bases between them. The CDR3 extends over 15 amino acids. Per germline, CDR1 MNHEY and CDR2 SVGEGT. The chain's CDR3 is CASSSSLAAPYEQYF. CDR3 nucleotide sequence: TGTGCCAGCAGTTCCTCCTTAGCGGCCCCCTACGAGCAGTACTTC.

V and J are TRBV19 and TRBJ1-2, with D perhaps TRBD1 (6 bases). The V end was cut by 5 bases, the J end by 4 bases, with 17 bases between. The CDR3 is 15 amino acids. Germline V gives CDR1 LNHDA, CDR2 SQIVND (reference sequence). The CDR3 DNA follows: TGTGCCAGTAGTGCCTCTCGACAGGTCGGCTATGGCTACACCTTC. Its translation: CASSASRQVGYGYTF.

V and J are TRBV18 and TRBJ2-7; D is possibly TRBD2 (6 bases). V lost 0 bases, J lost 1 base, and 13 bases lay in between. CDR1 and CDR2 from the germline V gene are KGHSH and LQKENI. The length of the CDR3 is 16 residues. In DNA, the CDR3 is TGTGCCAGCTCACCACCACACGGGGGTTATTCCTACGAGCAGTACTTC. It yields the protein CASSPPHGGYSYEQYF.

In its sample, this clonotype was seen a few times. The chain has TRBV6-1 and TRBJ1-2; D is unresolved. The CDR3 spans 15 residues. V lost 2 bases to trimming and J lost 8 bases, with 18 bases between them. Germline V lookup: CDR1 MNHNS, CDR2 SASEGT. CDR3 in DNA: TGTGCCAGCAGTGAATTCCAGGACCGAGCCAGAGGCTACACCTTC. This codes for CASSEFQDRARGYTF.

V is TRBV20-1 and J is TRBJ2-5; 7 bases fit TRBD2. The CDR3 covers 19 residues. Trimming cost V 6 bases and J 4 bases; bases outside gene matches: 26. Per germline, CDR1 DFQATT and CDR2 SNEGSKA (reference sequence). The CDR3 reads CSALRWGFEGGDPPETQYF. The CDR3 DNA reads as TGCAGTGCCCTAAGGTGGGGGTTCGAGGGAGGGGACCCTCCAGAGACCCAGTACTTC.

This clonotype occurred a few times. V gene TRBV5-1 combines with J gene TRBJ2-5; 9 positions agree with TRBD1. J was trimmed by 2 bases and V by 4 bases; bases with no gene match: 9. CDR3 length: 16 amino acids. Germline CDR1 and CDR2: SGHRS and YFSETQ. CDR3 nucleotide sequence: TGCGCCAGCAGCCTAGGGACAGGGAATCTACAAGAGACCCAGTACTTC. This encodes CASSLGTGNLQETQYF.

At least ten counts were recorded for this clonotype. The chain joins TRBV5-6 to TRBJ2-6, with a tentative D call TRBD1 (6 bases). Trimming removed 4 bases from V and 12 bases from J, with 14 bases in between. The V gene's germline CDR1 is SGHDT and CDR2 YYEEEE. CDR3 length: 13 residues. The CDR3 nucleotides are TGTGCCAGCAGCCAAGGGACAACCTCCGTCCTGACTTTC. Translation gives CASSQGTTSVLTF.

In its sample, this clonotype was seen many times. This chain joins TRBV20-1 and TRBJ1-1, with D uncertain. The CDR3 consists of 10 residues. Germline CDR1 DFQATT, CDR2 SNEGSKA (reference sequence). V was pared by 6 bases and J by 4 bases, with 6 bases between. CDR3 sequence reads: CSAPSTEAFF. The CDR3 region has the DNA TGCAGTGCCCCGAGCACTGAAGCTTTCTTT.

This clonotype was seen a handful of times. V gene TRBV29-1 combines with J gene TRBJ2-5; the match to TRBD2 covers 14 bases. Germline CDR1 reads SQVTM; CDR2 reads ANQGSEA. The J segment lost 2 bases and the V segment lost 8 bases, leaving 7 bases of the junction unmatched. The CDR3 is 15 amino acids. CDR3 coding DNA: TGCAGCATCGGGACTAGCGGGAGCGAACAAGAGACCCAGTACTTC. This sequence encodes CSIGTSGSEQETQYF.

This clonotype was picked up a small number of times. The chain recombines TRBV5-5 with TRBJ2-6, with a weak D call TRBD1 (6 bases). Trimming stripped 2 bases from V and 2 bases from J, with 8 bases between. Germline CDR1 is SGHKS and CDR2 is YYEKEE (reference sequence). This CDR3 contains 15 residues. The DNA for the CDR3 is TGTGCCAGCAGCTTCAGGGGTACTGGGGCCAACGTCCTGACTTTC. Translated: CASSFRGTGANVLTF. Full variable domain (rest looked up from reference TRBV5-5 and TRBJ2-6): DAGVTQSPTHLIKTRGQQVTLRCSPISGHKSVSWYQQVLGQGPQFIFQYYEKEERGRGNFPDRFSARQFPNYSSELNVNALLLGDSALYLCASSFRGTGANVLTFGAGSRLTVL.

This clonotype was counted at least ten times. The V call is TRBV6-5, the J call TRBJ1-1; 7 bases line up with TRBD1. CDR3 length: 14 amino acids. The V gene's germline CDR1 is MNHEY and CDR2 SVGAGI. Losses at the gene ends were 4 bases for V and 0 bases for J; bases not matched to a gene: 2. CDR3 residues: CASSWGQLNTEAFF. DNA for the CDR3: TGTGCCAGCAGTTGGGGACAGCTGAACACTGAAGCTTTCTTT.

This clonotype was detected only a few times. The chain couples TRBV5-1 to TRBJ2-1; possibly TRBD1 for D (6 bases). The CDR3 covers 18 residues. Trimming took 0 bases from V and 4 from J, leaving 20 bases between them. CDR1 SGHRS and CDR2 YFSETQ come from the germline V gene. The CDR3 region has the DNA TGCGCCAGCAGCTTGGCCAAAGTTGGTGGGGGCCATTACAATGAGCAGTTCTTC. It encodes CASSLAKVGGGHYNEQFF. Complete variable domain (other parts from reference TRBV5-1 and TRBJ2-1): KAGVTQTPRYLIKTRGQQVTLSCSPISGHRSVSWYQQTPGQGLQFLFEYFSETQRNKGNFPGRFSGRQFSNSRSEMNVSTLELGDSALYLCASSLAKVGGGHYNEQFFGPGTRLTVL.

There are a few counts of this clonotype. The rearrangement joins TRBV6-1 to TRBJ2-1, with D tentatively TRBD2 (5 bases). This CDR3 has 14 amino acids. V lost 5 bases to trimming and J lost 8 bases, with 16 bases between them. Germline-derived CDR1 and CDR2 are MNHNS and SASEGT. CDR3 protein: CASSTPLARDEQFF. CDR3 DNA sequence: TGTGCCAGCAGTACCCCCCTAGCCCGGGATGAGCAGTTCTTC.

This clonotype was seen many times. The J gene is TRBJ2-5, the V gene TRBV6-1; TRBD2 aligns across 9 bases. Germline CDR1 and CDR2: MNHNS and SASEGT. CDR3 length equals 15 residues. The V segment lost 5 bases and the J segment 7 bases; nucleotides outside the gene matches: 11. CDR3 amino acids: CASSRRREGPGTQYF. CDR3 nucleotide sequence: TGTGCCAGCAGTCGCAGGCGGGAGGGCCCGGGGACCCAGTACTTC.

This clonotype has just a few counts. This rearrangement joins TRBV20-1 to TRBJ1-2; D is perhaps TRBD1 (5 bases). Germline values: CDR1 DFQATT, CDR2 SNEGSKA (reference sequence). Trimming left V 3 bases short and J 5 bases short, with 19 bases between. This CDR3 has 15 residues. The CDR3 region is CSARAPPSGIYGYTF. CDR3 coding DNA: TGCAGTGCTAGGGCCCCCCCCTCAGGGATTTATGGCTACACCTTC.

The chain is built from TRBV5-1 and TRBJ2-3; TRBD1 matches 8 bases. V dropped 0 bases and J dropped 8; count of bases not matched to a gene: 5. From germline, CDR1 is SGHRS and CDR2 YFSETQ. There are 14 residues in the CDR3. Here the CDR3 reads CASSLGQGSGTQYF. CDR3 nucleotide sequence: TGCGCCAGCAGCTTGGGACAGGGGAGCGGTACGCAGTATTTT.

This sequence joins TRBV4-2 and TRBJ2-1, with D hard to call. V was clipped by 1 base and J by 2 bases, with 12 bases between them. This CDR3 region has 16 residues. Germline CDR1 is LGHNA and CDR2 is YNFKEQ. CDR3 DNA sequence: TGTGCCAGCAGCCAAGTTACCAGGAGCCCCTACAATGAGCAGTTCTTC. Translation gives CASSQVTRSPYNEQFF.

This clonotype has a handful of counts. V usage is TRBV6-2 or TRBV6-3 and J usage is TRBJ2-6, with a weak D call TRBD2 (5 bases). V gave up 0 bases and J gave up 0 bases, with 6 bases separating them. Germline loops: CDR1 MNHEY, CDR2 SVGEGT. The CDR3 sequence is 16 residues long. The CDR3 reads CASSYSRVSGANVLTF. The CDR3, as DNA: TGTGCCAGCAGTTACTCGAGGGTCTCTGGGGCCAACGTCCTGACTTTC.

This clonotype appeared a few times. The chain couples TRBV12-3 or TRBV12-4 to TRBJ1-2; TRBD1 agrees at 9 bases. CDR3 length equals 14 residues. Trimming removed 4 bases from V and 8 bases from J; junction bases left unmatched: 8. The CDR3 here is CASSSNRGRWGYTF. CDR3 nucleotides: TGTGCCAGCAGTTCAAACAGGGGGCGCTGGGGCTACACCTTC.

The J gene is TRBJ2-2, the V gene TRBV28, with 8 bases that match TRBD1. Looked up from germline, CDR1 is MDHEN and CDR2 is SYDVKM. The CDR3 spans 17 residues. With V trimmed by 6 bases and J by 2 bases, 11 bases remained unmatched. The CDR3 sequence: CASSEQGVPLNTGELFF. The CDR3 DNA sequence: TGTGCCAGCAGCGAACAGGGGGTTCCCCTAAACACCGGGGAGCTGTTTTTT.

This clonotype was recorded many times. V usage is TRBV7-2 and J usage is TRBJ1-5, with 7 bases identical to TRBD1. V was pared by 5 bases and J by 3 bases, with 7 bases of the junction left unmatched. The CDR3 extends over 15 amino acids. Germline V CDR1 and CDR2: SGHTA, FQGNSA. CDR3 protein: CASSAETGTNQPQHF. As DNA, the CDR3 is TGTGCCAGCAGCGCCGAGACAGGGACCAATCAGCCCCAGCATTTT. The entire variable domain, with the rest obtained from reference TRBV7-2 and TRBJ1-5, is as follows: GAGVSQSPSNKVTEKGKDVELRCDPISGHTALYWYRQSLGQGLEFLIYFQGNSAPDKSGLPSDRFSAERTGGSVSTLTIQRTQQEDSAVYLCASSAETGTNQPQHFGDGTRLSIL.

This chain links TRBV3-1 with TRBJ2-5, with 12 bases that match TRBD2. Germline-derived CDR1 and CDR2 are LGHDT and YNNKEL (reference sequence). Unmatched junction bases numbered 6, after V lost 5 bases and J lost 2 bases. There are 16 residues in the CDR3. CDR3 in DNA: TGTGCCAGCAGCTCATGGACTAGCGGGACTCAAGAGACCCAGTACTTC. Translation: CASSSWTSGTQETQYF.

Only a few counts were recorded for this clonotype. This chain uses TRBV29-1 with TRBJ1-1; unclear D gene. The V gene lost 7 bases and the J gene lost 1 base, with 7 bases spanning the gap. Germline CDR1 reads SQVTM; CDR2 reads ANQGSEA. CDR3 size: 11 residues. CDR3 protein: CSAISNTEAFF. The CDR3 DNA sequence: TGCAGCGCCATTTCGAACACTGAAGCTTTCTTT.